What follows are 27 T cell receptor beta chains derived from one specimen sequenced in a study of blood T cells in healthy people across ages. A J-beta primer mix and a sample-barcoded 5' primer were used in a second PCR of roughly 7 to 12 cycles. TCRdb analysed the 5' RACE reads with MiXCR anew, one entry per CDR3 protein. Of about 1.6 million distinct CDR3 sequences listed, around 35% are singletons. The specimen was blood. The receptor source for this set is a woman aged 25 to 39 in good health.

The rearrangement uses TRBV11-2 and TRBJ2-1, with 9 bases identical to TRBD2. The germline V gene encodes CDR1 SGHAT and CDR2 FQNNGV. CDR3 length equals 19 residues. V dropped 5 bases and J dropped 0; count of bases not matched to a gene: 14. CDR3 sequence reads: CASSPGEREAPGSYNEQFF. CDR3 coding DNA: TGTGCCAGCAGCCCCGGAGAGCGGGAGGCCCCCGGCTCCTACAATGAGCAGTTCTTC.

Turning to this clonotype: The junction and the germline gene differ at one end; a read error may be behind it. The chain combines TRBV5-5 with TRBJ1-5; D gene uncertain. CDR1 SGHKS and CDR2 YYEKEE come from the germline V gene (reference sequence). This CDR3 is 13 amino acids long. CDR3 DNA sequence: TGTGCCAACAGCTTGGCCGTAAATCAGCCCCAGCATTTT. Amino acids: CANSLAVNQPQHF. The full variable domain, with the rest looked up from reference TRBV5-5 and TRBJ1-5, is DAGVTQSPTHLIKTRGQQVTLRCSPISGHKSVSWYQQVLGQGPQFIFQYYEKEERGRGNFPDRFSARQFPNYSSELNVNALLLGDSALYLCANSLAVNQPQHFGDGTRLSIL.

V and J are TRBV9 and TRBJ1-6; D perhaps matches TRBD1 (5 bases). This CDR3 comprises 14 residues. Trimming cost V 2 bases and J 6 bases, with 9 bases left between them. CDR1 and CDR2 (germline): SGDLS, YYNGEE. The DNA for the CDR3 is TGTGCCAGCAGCGTCGGAGGGGTTAATTCACCCCTCCACTTT. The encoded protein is CASSVGGVNSPLHF.

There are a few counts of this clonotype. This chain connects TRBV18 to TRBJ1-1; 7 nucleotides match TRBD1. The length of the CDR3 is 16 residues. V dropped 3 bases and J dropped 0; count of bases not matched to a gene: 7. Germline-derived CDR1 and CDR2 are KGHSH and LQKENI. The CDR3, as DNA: TGTGCCAGCTCACCGGAGGGGGCGGGCATGAACACTGAAGCTTTCTTT. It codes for CASSPEGAGMNTEAFF.

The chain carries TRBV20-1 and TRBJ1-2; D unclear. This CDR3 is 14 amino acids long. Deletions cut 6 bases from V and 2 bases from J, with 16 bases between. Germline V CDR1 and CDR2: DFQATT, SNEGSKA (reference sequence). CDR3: CSAHSQLPNYGYTF. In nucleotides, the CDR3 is TGCAGTGCCCATTCCCAGTTACCGAACTATGGCTACACCTTC.

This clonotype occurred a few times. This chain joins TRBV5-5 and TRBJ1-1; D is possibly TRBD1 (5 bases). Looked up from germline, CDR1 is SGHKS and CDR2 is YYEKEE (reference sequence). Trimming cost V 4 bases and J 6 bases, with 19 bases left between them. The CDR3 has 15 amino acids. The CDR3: CASSGGWAGRAEAFF. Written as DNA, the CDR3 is TGTGCCAGCAGCGGAGGGTGGGCAGGGAGAGCTGAAGCTTTCTTT.

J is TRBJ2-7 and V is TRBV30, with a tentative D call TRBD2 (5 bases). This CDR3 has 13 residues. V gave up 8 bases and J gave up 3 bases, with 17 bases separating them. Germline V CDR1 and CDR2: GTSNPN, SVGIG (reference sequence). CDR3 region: CATSGFSVYEQYF. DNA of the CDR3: TGTGCCACCTCGGGGTTTTCCGTCTACGAGCAGTACTTC. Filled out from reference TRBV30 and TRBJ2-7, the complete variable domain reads SQTIHQWPATLVQPVGSPLSLECTVEGTSNPNLYWYRQAAGRGLQLLFYSVGIGQISSEVPQNLSASRPQDRQFILSSKKLLLSDSGFYLCATSGFSVYEQYFGPGTRLTVT.

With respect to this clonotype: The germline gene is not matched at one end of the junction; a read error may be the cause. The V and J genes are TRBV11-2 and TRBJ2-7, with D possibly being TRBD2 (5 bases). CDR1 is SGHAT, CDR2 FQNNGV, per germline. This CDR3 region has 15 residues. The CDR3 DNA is TGTGCCAGCAGCCTCTTTCCCGGAGGTCTATACGAGCAGTGCTTC. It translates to CASSLFPGGLYEQCF.

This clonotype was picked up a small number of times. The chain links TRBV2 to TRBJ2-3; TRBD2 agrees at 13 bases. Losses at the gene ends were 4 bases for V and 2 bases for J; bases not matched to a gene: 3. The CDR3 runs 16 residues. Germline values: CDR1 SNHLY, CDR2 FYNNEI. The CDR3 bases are TGTGCCAGCAGTGGACTAGCGGGGGGCACCACAGATACGCAGTATTTT. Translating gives CASSGLAGGTTDTQYF.

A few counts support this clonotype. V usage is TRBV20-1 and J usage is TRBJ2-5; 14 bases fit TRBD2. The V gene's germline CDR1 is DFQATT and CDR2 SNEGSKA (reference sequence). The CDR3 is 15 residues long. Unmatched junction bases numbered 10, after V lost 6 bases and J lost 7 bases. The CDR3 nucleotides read TGCAGTGCCATGGAGACTAGCGGGAGGGGAGGGACCCAGTACTTC. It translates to CSAMETSGRGGTQYF.

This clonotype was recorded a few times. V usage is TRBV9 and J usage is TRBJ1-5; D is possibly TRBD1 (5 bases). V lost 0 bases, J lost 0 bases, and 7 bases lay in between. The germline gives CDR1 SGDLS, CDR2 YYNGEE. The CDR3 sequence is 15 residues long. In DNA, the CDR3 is TGTGCCAGCAGCGTAGAGGGGTATAGCAATCAGCCCCAGCATTTT. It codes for CASSVEGYSNQPQHF.

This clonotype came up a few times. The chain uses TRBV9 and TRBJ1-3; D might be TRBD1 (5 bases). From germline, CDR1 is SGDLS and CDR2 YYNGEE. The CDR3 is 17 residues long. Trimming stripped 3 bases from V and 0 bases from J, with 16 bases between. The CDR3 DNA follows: TGTGCCAGCAGCGCCGAGTCGGCAGGGAACTCTGGAAACACCATATATTTT. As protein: CASSAESAGNSGNTIYF.

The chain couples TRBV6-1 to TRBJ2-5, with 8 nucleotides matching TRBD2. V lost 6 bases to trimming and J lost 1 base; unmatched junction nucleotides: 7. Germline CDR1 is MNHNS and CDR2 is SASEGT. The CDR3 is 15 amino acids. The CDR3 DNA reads TGTGCCAGCAGAATGATTAGCGGGATCCAAGAGACCCAGTACTTC. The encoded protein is CASRMISGIQETQYF.

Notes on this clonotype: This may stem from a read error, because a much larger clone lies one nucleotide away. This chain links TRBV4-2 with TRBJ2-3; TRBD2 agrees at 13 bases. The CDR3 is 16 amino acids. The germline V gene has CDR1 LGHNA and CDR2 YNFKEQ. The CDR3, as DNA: TGTACCAGCAGCCAAGGACTAGCGGGAGTTTCAGATACGCAGTATTTT. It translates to CTSSQGLAGVSDTQYF.

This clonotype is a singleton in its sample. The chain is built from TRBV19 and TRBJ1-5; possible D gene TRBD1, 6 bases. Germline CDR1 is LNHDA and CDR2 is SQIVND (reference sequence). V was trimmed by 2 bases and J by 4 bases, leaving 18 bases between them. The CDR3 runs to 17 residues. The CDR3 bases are TGTGCCAGTAGTATACGAGGACAGCTATATGGGAATCAGCCCCAGCATTTT. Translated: CASSIRGQLYGNQPQHF.

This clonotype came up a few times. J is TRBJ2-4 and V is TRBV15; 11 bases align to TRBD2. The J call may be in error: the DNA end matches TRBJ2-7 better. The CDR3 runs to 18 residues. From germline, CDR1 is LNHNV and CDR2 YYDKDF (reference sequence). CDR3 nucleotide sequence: TGTGCCACCAGCGACCGACTAGCGGGGCTGGGTTTTGCCGTCGAGCAGTACTTC. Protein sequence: CATSDRLAGLGFAVEQYF.

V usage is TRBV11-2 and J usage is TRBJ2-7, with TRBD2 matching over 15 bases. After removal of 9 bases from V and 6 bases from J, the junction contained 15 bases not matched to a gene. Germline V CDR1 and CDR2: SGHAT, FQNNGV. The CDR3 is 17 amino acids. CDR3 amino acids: CASSPGTSGRISGEQYF. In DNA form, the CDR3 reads TGTGCCAGTAGCCCTGGGACTAGCGGGAGGATTTCGGGCGAGCAGTACTTC.

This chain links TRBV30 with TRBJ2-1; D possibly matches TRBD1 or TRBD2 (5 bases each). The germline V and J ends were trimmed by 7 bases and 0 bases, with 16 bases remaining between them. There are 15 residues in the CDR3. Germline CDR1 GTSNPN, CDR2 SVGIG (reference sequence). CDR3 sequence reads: CASEVEGPSYNEQFF. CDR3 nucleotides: TGTGCCTCGGAGGTTGAGGGGCCCTCCTACAATGAGCAGTTCTTC.

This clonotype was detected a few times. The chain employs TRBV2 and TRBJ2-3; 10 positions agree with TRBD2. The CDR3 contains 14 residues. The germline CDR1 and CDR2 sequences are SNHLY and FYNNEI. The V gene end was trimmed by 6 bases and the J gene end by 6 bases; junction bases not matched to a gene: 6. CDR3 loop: CASRSGGAFDTQYF. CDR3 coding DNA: TGTGCCAGCAGAAGCGGGGGGGCGTTCGATACGCAGTATTTT.

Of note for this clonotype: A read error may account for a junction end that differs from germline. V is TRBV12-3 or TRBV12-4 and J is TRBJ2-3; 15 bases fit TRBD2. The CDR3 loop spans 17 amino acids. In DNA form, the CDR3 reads TGTGCCAGCAGAGGACTAGCGGGGGGGACGAGCACAGATGCGCAGTATTTT. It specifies CASRGLAGGTSTDAQYF.

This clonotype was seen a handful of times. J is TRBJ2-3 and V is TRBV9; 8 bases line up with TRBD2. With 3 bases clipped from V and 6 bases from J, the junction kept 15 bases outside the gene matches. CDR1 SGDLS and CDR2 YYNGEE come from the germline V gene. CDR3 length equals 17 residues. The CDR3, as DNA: TGTGCCAGCAGCGCCAGACGTAGCGGGACAATGGTGGATACGCAGTATTTT. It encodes CASSARRSGTMVDTQYF.

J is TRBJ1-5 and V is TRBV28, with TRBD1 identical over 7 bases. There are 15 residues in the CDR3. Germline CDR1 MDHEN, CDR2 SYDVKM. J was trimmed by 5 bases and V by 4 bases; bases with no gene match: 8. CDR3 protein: CASSSTGTVDQPQHF. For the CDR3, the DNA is TGTGCCAGCAGTTCCACCGGGACAGTAGATCAGCCCCAGCATTTT.

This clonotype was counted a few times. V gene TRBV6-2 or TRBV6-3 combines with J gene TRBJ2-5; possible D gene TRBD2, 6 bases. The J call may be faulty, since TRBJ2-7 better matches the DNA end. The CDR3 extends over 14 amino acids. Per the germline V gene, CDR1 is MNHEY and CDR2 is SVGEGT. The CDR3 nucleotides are TGTGCCAGCAGTAGACTAGGACCCTCCTACGAGCAGTACTTC. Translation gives CASSRLGPSYEQYF.

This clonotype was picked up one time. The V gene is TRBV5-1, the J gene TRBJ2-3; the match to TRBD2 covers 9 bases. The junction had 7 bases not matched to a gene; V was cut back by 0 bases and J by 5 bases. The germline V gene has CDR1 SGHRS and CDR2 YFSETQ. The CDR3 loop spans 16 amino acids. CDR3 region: CASSLVAGGSQDTQYF. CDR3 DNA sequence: TGCGCCAGCAGCTTGGTGGCGGGGGGGTCGCAAGATACGCAGTATTTT.

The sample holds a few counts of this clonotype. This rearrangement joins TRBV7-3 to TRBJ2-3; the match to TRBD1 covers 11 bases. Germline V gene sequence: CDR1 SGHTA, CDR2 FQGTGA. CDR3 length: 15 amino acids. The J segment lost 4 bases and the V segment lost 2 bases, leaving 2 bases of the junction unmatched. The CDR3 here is CASSLLGQGADTQYF. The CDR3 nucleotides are TGTGCCAGCAGCTTATTGGGACAGGGGGCAGATACGCAGTATTTT. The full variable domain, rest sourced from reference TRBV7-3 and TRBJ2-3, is GAGVSQTPSNKVTEKGKYVELRCDPISGHTALYWYRQSLGQGPEFLIYFQGTGAADDSGLPNDRFFAVRPEGSVSTLKIQRTERGDSAVYLCASSLLGQGADTQYFGPGTRLTVL.

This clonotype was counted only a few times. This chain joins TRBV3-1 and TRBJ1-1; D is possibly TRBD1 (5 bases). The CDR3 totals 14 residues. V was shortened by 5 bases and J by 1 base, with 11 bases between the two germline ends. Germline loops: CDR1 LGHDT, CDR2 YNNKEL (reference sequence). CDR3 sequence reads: CASSARDRNTEAFF. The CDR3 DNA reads TGTGCCAGCAGCGCCCGAGACAGGAACACTGAAGCTTTCTTT.

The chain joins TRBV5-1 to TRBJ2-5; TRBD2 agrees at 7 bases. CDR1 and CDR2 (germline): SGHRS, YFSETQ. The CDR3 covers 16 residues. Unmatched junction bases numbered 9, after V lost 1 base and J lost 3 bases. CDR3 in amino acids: CASSLFSAGVKETQYF. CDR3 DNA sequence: TGCGCCAGCAGCTTGTTTTCCGCGGGAGTGAAAGAGACCCAGTACTTC. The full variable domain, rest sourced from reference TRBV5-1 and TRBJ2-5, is KAGVTQTPRYLIKTRGQQVTLSCSPISGHRSVSWYQQTPGQGLQFLFEYFSETQRNKGNFPGRFSGRQFSNSRSEMNVSTLELGDSALYLCASSLFSAGVKETQYFGPGTRLLVL.